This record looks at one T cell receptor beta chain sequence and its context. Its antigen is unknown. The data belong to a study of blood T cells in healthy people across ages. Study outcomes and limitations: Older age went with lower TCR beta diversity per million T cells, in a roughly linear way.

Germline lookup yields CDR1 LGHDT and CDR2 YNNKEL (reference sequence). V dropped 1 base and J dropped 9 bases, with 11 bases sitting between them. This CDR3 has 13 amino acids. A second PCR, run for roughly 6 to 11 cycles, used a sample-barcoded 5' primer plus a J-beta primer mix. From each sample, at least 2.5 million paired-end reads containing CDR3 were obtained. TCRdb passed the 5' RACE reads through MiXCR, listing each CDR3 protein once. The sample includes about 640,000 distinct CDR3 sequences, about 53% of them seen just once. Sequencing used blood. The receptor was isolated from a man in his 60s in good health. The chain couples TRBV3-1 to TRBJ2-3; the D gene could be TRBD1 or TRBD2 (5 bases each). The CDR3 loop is CASSQGGARTQYF. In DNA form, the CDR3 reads TGTGCCAGCAGCCAAGGAGGGGCCCGGACGCAGTATTTT.